This entry lists 24 T cell receptor beta chains sequenced from one sample in a study of cytomegalovirus exposure and HLA in healthy donors. 13 Jbeta primers and 60 Vbeta primers were used for the PCR. Repertoires were generated with immunoSEQ multiplex PCR, while TCRdb's copy carries only in-frame clones and drops some. There are 170,000 or so clones in the sample; around 80% occur only once, and under 0.9% lies in the top ten. The sample taken for sequencing was PBMCs. These receptors were taken from a woman aged 40 to 49 in good health and CMV-seronegative.

J is TRBJ1-2 and V is TRBV29-1, with 8 bases lining up with TRBD1. Trimming removed 0 bases from V and 3 bases from J; junction bases left unmatched: 3. The CDR3 contains 14 residues. Germline V gives CDR1 SQVTM, CDR2 ANQGSEA. The CDR3 protein is CSVEDHRGDYGYTF. The DNA of the CDR3 is TGCAGCGTTGAAGATCACAGGGGGGACTATGGCTACACCTTC.

Turning to this clone: The CDR3 does not close with the conserved phenylalanine or tryptophan, likely indicating a read error. This chain connects TRBV7-2 to TRBJ2-2; D not certain. CDR3 length: 12 residues. Germline V gene sequence: CDR1 SGHTA, CDR2 FQGNSA. V lost 1 base and J lost 7, with 4 bases in between. The CDR3 DNA follows: TGTGCCAGCAGCTTAGATTACGGGGAGCTGTTTGTT. It specifies CASSLDYGELFV.

The chain carries TRBV5-6 and TRBJ1-2; TRBD1 matches at 7 bases. The CDR3 extends over 12 amino acids. Germline values: CDR1 SGHDT, CDR2 YYEEEE. Unmatched junction bases numbered 2, after V lost 4 bases and J lost 5 bases. DNA of the CDR3: TGTGCCAGCAGCCTGGACAGGTATGGCTACACCTTC. Protein product: CASSLDRYGYTF.

This chain links TRBV28 with TRBJ1-1, with a weak D call TRBD1 (6 bases). Germline V CDR1 and CDR2: MDHEN, SYDVKM. The CDR3 runs 13 residues. V shed 6 bases and J shed 1 base, with 9 bases lying between them. The CDR3 DNA reads TGTGCCAGCAGAGGCAGGGGGAACACTGAAGCTTTCTTT. This codes for CASRGRGNTEAFF. Together with reference TRBV28 and TRBJ1-1, the CDR3 gives the full variable domain: DVKVTQSSRYLVKRTGEKVFLECVQDMDHENMFWYRQDPGLGLRLIYFSYDVKMKEKGDIPEGYSVSREKKERFSLILESASTNQTSMYLCASRGRGNTEAFFGQGTRLTVV.

The chain combines TRBV27 with TRBJ1-1; no reliable D call. This CDR3 has 13 amino acids. CDR1 and CDR2 (germline): MNHEY, SMNVEV (reference sequence). Trimming removed 5 bases from V and 3 bases from J, with 10 bases in between. CDR3 nucleotide sequence: TGTGCCAGCAGTCTCACCCCAGACACTGAAGCTTTCTTT. It translates to CASSLTPDTEAFF.

This chain joins TRBV7-2 and TRBJ2-5, with 8 nucleotides matching TRBD2. V was clipped by 0 bases and J by 2 bases; unmatched bases: 2. The CDR3 is 15 residues long. Germline loops: CDR1 SGHTA, CDR2 FQGNSA. The CDR3 DNA is TGTGCCAGCAGCTTAGCCGCTAGCGGGCAAGAGACCCAGTACTTC. Protein sequence: CASSLAASGQETQYF.

J is TRBJ1-4 and V is TRBV28; D unresolved. CDR1 and CDR2 (germline): MDHEN, SYDVKM. This CDR3 has 16 residues. V dropped 4 bases and J dropped 0 bases, with 12 bases sitting between them. This CDR3 reads CASSWGEQTTNEKLFF. CDR3 nucleotide sequence: TGTGCCAGCAGTTGGGGAGAGCAGACAACTAATGAAAAACTGTTTTTT.

This clone was recorded a few times. The rearrangement links TRBV5-1 to TRBJ1-1; possible D gene TRBD1, 5 bases. Between the trimmed V and J ends, which lost 0 bases and 4 bases, there was a span of 19 bases. Germline V lookup: CDR1 SGHRS, CDR2 YFSETQ. CDR3 size: 17 residues. CDR3 nucleotides: TGCGCCAGCAGCTTGGGACAGCCACCCGTCCTCGGCACTGAAGCTTTCTTT. This encodes CASSLGQPPVLGTEAFF.

The chain carries TRBV7-9 and TRBJ1-2; D call uncertain. Germline V gene data show CDR1 as SEHNR and CDR2 as FQNEAQ (reference sequence). This CDR3 region has 13 residues. The V end was cut by 1 base, the J end by 6 bases, with 9 bases between. The CDR3: CASSLVVEDGYTF. CDR3 nucleotides: TGTGCCAGCAGCTTAGTTGTAGAGGATGGCTACACCTTC. The entire variable domain, with the rest obtained from reference TRBV7-9 and TRBJ1-2, is as follows: DTGVSQNPRHKITKRGQNVTFRCDPISEHNRLYWYRQTLGQGPEFLTYFQNEAQLEKSRLLSDRFSAERPKGSFSTLEIQRTEQGDSAMYLCASSLVVEDGYTFGSGTRLTVV.

The chain uses TRBV6-1 and TRBJ2-7; tentatively, D is TRBD2 (7 bases). The CDR3 spans 14 residues. Trimming took 6 bases from V and 9 from J, leaving 21 bases between them. Germline V CDR1 and CDR2: MNHNS, SASEGT. CDR3 in amino acids: CASSLTTNREGQYF. In DNA form, the CDR3 reads TGTGCCAGCAGCTTGACAACAAACAGGGAGGGGCAGTACTTC.

This chain joins TRBV10-3 and TRBJ2-2; 16 nucleotides match TRBD2. CDR3 length: 17 residues. Trimming removed 10 bases from V and 4 bases from J; junction bases left unmatched: 9. Germline V CDR1 and CDR2: ENHRY, SYGVKD. For the CDR3, the DNA is TGTGCCACCCACCCGGGACTAGCGGGAGGGCTCACCGGGGAGCTGTTTTTT. This codes for CATHPGLAGGLTGELFF.

This chain joins TRBV25-1 and TRBJ1-1; no firm D call. Trimming shortened V by 6 bases and J by 2 bases, and 7 bases separated the two germline ends. This CDR3 is 12 amino acids long. Looked up from germline, CDR1 is MGHDK and CDR2 is SYGVNS. The CDR3 sequence is CASSGGNTEAFF. The CDR3 DNA is TGTGCCAGCAGCGGTGGTAACACTGAAGCTTTCTTT.

The chain has TRBV4-1 and TRBJ2-7, with 8 bases lining up with TRBD2. The CDR3 extends over 16 amino acids. Trimming took 0 bases from V and 3 from J; bases not matched to a gene: 7. The germline gives CDR1 MGHRA, CDR2 YSYEKL. This CDR3 is CASSQEGGGPRYEQYF. CDR3 DNA: TGCGCCAGCAGCCAAGAAGGCGGGGGGCCCCGCTACGAGCAGTACTTC.

This clone is a singleton in its sample. Compared with germline, one end of the junction differs, possibly owing to a read error. The chain is built from TRBV7-7 and TRBJ2-2; TRBD1 might be the D (5 bases). CDR1 is SSHAT and CDR2 is FNYEAQ in the germline V gene (reference sequence). This CDR3 region has 14 residues. CDR3 amino acids: CASSLKSGTGELFF. The CDR3 nucleotides read TGTGCTAGCAGCTTAAAATCAGGGACCGGGGAGCTGTTTTTT. The whole variable domain, filled in from reference TRBV7-7 and TRBJ2-2, reads GAGVSQSPRYKVTKRGQDVTLRCDPISSHATLYWYQQALGQGPEFLTYFNYEAQPDKSGLPSDRFSAERPEGSISTLTIQRTEQRDSAMYRCASSLKSGTGELFFGEGSRLTVL.

This rearrangement joins TRBV30 to TRBJ2-7; D possibly corresponds to TRBD1 (5 bases). Germline CDR1 GTSNPN, CDR2 SVGIG (reference sequence). The ends were cut back, 5 bases at V and 4 bases at J, with 9 bases in the middle. The CDR3 extends over 11 amino acids. The chain's CDR3 is CAWATAYEQYF. In nucleotides, the CDR3 is TGTGCCTGGGCGACAGCATACGAGCAGTACTTC.

The chain has TRBV5-1 and TRBJ2-5; 7 bases fit TRBD1. From germline, CDR1 is SGHRS and CDR2 YFSETQ. V was pared by 4 bases and J by 4 bases, with 7 bases of the junction left unmatched. CDR3 length: 14 amino acids. CDR3 DNA: TGCGCCAGCAGCGACGAGGGACAGCGAGAGACCCAGTACTTC. The encoded protein is CASSDEGQRETQYF.

This chain joins TRBV30 and TRBJ2-1; the match to TRBD1 covers 9 bases. CDR1 and CDR2 (germline): GTSNPN, SVGIG (reference sequence). The CDR3 covers 15 residues. The J segment lost 3 bases and the V segment lost 4 bases, leaving 7 bases of the junction unmatched. The chain's CDR3 is CAWTGTGLNYNEQFF. As DNA, the CDR3 is TGTGCCTGGACCGGGACAGGGTTAAACTACAATGAGCAGTTCTTC.

This clone showed up just once. The V and J genes are TRBV29-1 and TRBJ1-1; 7 bases align to TRBD1. Losses at the gene ends were 5 bases for V and 4 bases for J; bases not matched to a gene: 7. Germline assignment: CDR1 SQVTM and CDR2 ANQGSEA. The CDR3 has 13 amino acids. DNA of the CDR3: TGCAGCGTTCTCAGGGGGTTGAGCACTGAAGCTTTCTTT. Its protein is CSVLRGLSTEAFF.

V and J are TRBV19 and TRBJ2-7; 7 bases line up with TRBD1. There are 15 residues in the CDR3. Germline V gene sequence: CDR1 LNHDA, CDR2 SQIVND (reference sequence). V shed 4 bases and J 2 bases; nucleotides not matched to a gene: 8. CDR3 sequence: CASSRGRTGPYEQYF. In DNA form, the CDR3 reads TGTGCCAGTAGTAGGGGAAGGACAGGCCCCTACGAGCAGTACTTC.

This chain uses TRBV11-3 with TRBJ2-7, with D perhaps TRBD2 (5 bases). V lost 1 base, J lost 6 bases, and 10 bases lay in between. The CDR3 has 13 amino acids. Germline loops: CDR1 SGHNT, CDR2 YENEEA. The CDR3 bases are TGTGCCAGCAGCTTAGCGGGGTCGGTCGAGCAGTACTTC. It yields the protein CASSLAGSVEQYF.

This chain links TRBV5-1 with TRBJ2-7, with D possibly being TRBD1 (6 bases). V gave up 3 bases and J gave up 3 bases, with 10 bases separating them. The CDR3 contains 13 residues. Germline-derived CDR1 and CDR2 are SGHRS and YFSETQ. The CDR3 coding sequence is TGCGCCAGCAGCTGGACAGCAAACTACGAGCAGTACTTC. This sequence encodes CASSWTANYEQYF. Full variable domain (rest looked up from reference TRBV5-1 and TRBJ2-7): KAGVTQTPRYLIKTRGQQVTLSCSPISGHRSVSWYQQTPGQGLQFLFEYFSETQRNKGNFPGRFSGRQFSNSRSEMNVSTLELGDSALYLCASSWTANYEQYFGPGTRLTVT.

This clone was seen a single time. J is TRBJ1-1 and V is TRBV5-1, with no clear D. The germline V gene encodes CDR1 SGHRS and CDR2 YFSETQ. V lost 2 bases and J 1 base, leaving 12 bases between the germline ends. CDR3 length equals 15 residues. The CDR3 DNA is TGCGCCAGCAGCTTCATGGCACCGGGGAACACTGAAGCTTTCTTT. This codes for CASSFMAPGNTEAFF.

The V and J genes are TRBV9 and TRBJ2-1, with a possible D match to TRBD2 (6 bases). V lost 0 bases, J lost 8 bases, and 18 bases lay in between. The CDR3 has 16 amino acids. Germline CDR1 SGDLS, CDR2 YYNGEE. The CDR3 DNA follows: TGTGCCAGCAGCGTAGAGATTGTGGGGCGGGGTGATGAGCAGTTCTTC. Translated: CASSVEIVGRGDEQFF.

This chain links TRBV18 with TRBJ2-7, with 8 bases lining up with TRBD1. Germline assignment: CDR1 KGHSH and CDR2 LQKENI. V shed 4 bases and J 6 bases; nucleotides not matched to a gene: 8. This CDR3 has 14 residues. The CDR3 DNA follows: TGTGCCAGCTCACGAGGACAGGGAGTCGGCGAGCAGTACTTC. Translating it yields CASSRGQGVGEQYF.